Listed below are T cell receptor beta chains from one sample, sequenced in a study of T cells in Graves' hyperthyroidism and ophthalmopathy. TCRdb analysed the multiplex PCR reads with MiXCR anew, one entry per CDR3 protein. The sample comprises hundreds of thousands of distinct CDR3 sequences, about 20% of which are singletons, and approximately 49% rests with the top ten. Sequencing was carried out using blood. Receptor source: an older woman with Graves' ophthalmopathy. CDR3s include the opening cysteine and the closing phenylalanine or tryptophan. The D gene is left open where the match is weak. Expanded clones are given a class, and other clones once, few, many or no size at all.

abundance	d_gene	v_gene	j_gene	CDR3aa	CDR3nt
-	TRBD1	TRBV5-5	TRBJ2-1	CASSSAWTGQVEQFF	TGTGCCAGCAGCTCCGCGTGGACAGGGCAGGTTGAGCAGTTCTTC
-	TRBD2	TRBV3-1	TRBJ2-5	CASSQAGGRAFGETQYF	TGTGCCAGCAGCCAAGCTGGCGGGAGGGCCTTTGGAGAGACCCAGTACTTC
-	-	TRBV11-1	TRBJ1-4	CASSSLGEGTNEKLFF	TGTGCCAGCAGTTCACTAGGAGAGGGAACGAATGAAAAACTGTTTTTT
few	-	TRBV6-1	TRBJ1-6	CASSYIGQINSPLHF	TGTGCCAGCAGTTACATCGGTCAGATTAATTCACCCCTCCACTTT
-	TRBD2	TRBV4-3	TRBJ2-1	CASSQEGSGNSYNEQFF	TGCGCCAGCAGCCAAGAGGGAAGCGGGAACTCCTACAATGAGCAGTTCTTC
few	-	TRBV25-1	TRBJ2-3	CASSDVVGVRGTQYF	TGTGCCAGCAGTGATGTGGTGGGGGTACGGGGTACGCAGTATTTT
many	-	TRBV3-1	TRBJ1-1	CASSQGSQFAEAFF	TGTGCCAGCAGCCAAGGTTCGCAATTCGCTGAAGCTTTCTTT
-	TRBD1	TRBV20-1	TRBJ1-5	CSAILGTGINQPQHF	TGCAGTGCTATCCTCGGGACAGGGATAAATCAGCCCCAGCATTTT
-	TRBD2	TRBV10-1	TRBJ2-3	CASSPRLASGTGDTQYF	TGCGCCAGCAGCCCGAGACTGGCTAGCGGGACTGGAGATACGCAGTATTTT
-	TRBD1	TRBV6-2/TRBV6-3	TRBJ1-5	CASSSQGAVQPQHF	TGTGCCAGCAGTTCCCAGGGGGCTGTACAGCCCCAGCATTTT
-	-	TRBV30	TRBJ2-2	CAWSGARGRSGELFF	TGTGCCTGGAGTGGGGCACGAGGGAGGAGCGGGGAGCTGTTTTTT
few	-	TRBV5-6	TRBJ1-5	CASSPGPGPHQPQHF	TGTGCCAGCAGTCCAGGGCCGGGACCCCATCAGCCCCAGCATTTT
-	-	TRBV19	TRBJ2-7	CASSSPWSRRGSYEQYF	TGTGCCAGTAGTTCCCCTTGGAGCCGGAGGGGCTCCTACGAGCAGTACTTC
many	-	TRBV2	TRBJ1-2	CASSEVKHVTNYGYTF	TGTGCCAGCAGTGAAGTGAAGCACGTAACTAACTATGGCTACACCTTC
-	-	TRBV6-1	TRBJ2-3	CASRWKTGFNTDTQYF	TGTGCCAGCAGATGGAAGACAGGCTTCAACACAGATACGCAGTATTTT
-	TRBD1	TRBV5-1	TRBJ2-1	CASSWGQVSYNEQFF	TGCGCCAGCAGCTGGGGACAGGTTTCATACAATGAGCAGTTCTTC
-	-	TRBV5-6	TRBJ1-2	CASSGFSGKQRGHTF	TGTGCCAGCAGCGGATTCTCAGGGAAGCAGCGTGGCCACACCTTC
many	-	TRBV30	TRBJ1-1	CAWSPGGITEAFF	TGTGCCTGGAGTCCCGGTGGGATTACTGAAGCTTTCTTT
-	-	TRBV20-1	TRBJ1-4	CSARDSRRTNEKLFF	TGCAGTGCTAGAGATTCGAGACGGACTAATGAAAAACTGTTTTTT
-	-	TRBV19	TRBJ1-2	CATEKGGNGYTF	TGTGCCACCGAAAAAGGGGGGAATGGCTACACCTTC
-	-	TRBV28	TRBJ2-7	CASIGLDYYEQYF	TGTGCCAGCATTGGTCTGGATTACTACGAGCAGTACTTC
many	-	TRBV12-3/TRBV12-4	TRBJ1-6	CASRTDLSPLHF	TGTGCCAGCCGGACAGATCTTTCACCCCTCCACTTT
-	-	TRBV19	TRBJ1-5	CASSMRGTQPQHF	TGTGCCAGTAGTATGAGGGGAACTCAGCCCCAGCATTTT
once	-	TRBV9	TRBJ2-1	CASSPIGGSNNEQFF	TGTGCCAGCAGCCCGATTGGGGGATCAAACAATGAGCAGTTCTTC
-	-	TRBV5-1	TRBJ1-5	CASSLYSEPGDQPQHF	TGTGCCAGCAGCTTGTATTCAGAGCCGGGGGATCAGCCCCAGCATTTT
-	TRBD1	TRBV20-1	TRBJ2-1	CSARDWTGASSYNEQFF	TGCAGTGCTAGAGATTGGACAGGGGCGAGCTCCTACAATGAGCAGTTCTTC
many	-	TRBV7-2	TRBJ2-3	CASSPQDYTQYF	TGTGCCAGCAGCCCACAGGACTATACGCAGTATTTT
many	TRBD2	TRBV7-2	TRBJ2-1	CASSLVSSGAYNEQFF	TGTGCCAGCAGCTTAGTGTCTAGCGGGGCTTACAATGAGCAGTTCTTC
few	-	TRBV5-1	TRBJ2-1	CASSLAPSNEQFF	TGCGCCAGCAGCTTGGCCCCGAGCAATGAGCAGTTCTTC
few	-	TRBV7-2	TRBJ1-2	CASSLGARNYGYTF	TGTGCCAGCAGCTTAGGAGCCAGAAACTATGGCTACACCTTC
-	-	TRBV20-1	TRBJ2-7	CSARGGGRPTYEQYF	TGCAGTGCTAGAGGAGGGGGGAGGCCAACCTACGAGCAGTACTTC
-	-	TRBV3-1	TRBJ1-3	CASSPGPQTGNTIYF	TGTGCCAGCAGCCCTGGTCCCCAGACTGGAAACACCATATATTTT
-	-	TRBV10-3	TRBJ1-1	CAISVDLAYSEAFF	TGTGCCATCAGTGTGGATCTGGCGTACTCTGAAGCTTTCTTT
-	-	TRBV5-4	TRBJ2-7	CASSTQGNYEQYF	TGTGCCAGCAGCACACAGGGTAACTACGAGCAGTACTTC
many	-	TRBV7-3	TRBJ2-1	CASSFGIGEQFF	TGTGCCAGCAGCTTCGGGATTGGTGAGCAGTTCTTC
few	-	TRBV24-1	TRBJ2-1	CATSGRRETVGEQFF	TGTGCCACCAGTGGGCGCCGGGAAACAGTTGGTGAGCAGTTCTTC
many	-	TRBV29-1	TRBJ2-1	CSAQPDRYNEQFF	TGCAGCGCCCAGCCTGACAGGTACAATGAGCAGTTCTTC
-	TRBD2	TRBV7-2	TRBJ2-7	CASSLEGLAGVSEQYF	TGTGCCAGCAGCTTAGAGGGACTAGCGGGAGTTAGCGAGCAGTACTTC
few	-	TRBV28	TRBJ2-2	CASSFRNTGELFF	TGTGCCAGCAGTTTCAGGAACACCGGGGAGCTGTTTTTT
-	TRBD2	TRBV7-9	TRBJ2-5	CASSFGTGTSWVETQYF	TGTGCCAGCAGCTTCGGTACCGGGACTAGCTGGGTCGAGACCCAGTACTTC
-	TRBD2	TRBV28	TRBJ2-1	CASSSGSTYNEQFF	TGTGCCAGCAGTAGCGGGAGCACCTACAATGAGCAGTTCTTC
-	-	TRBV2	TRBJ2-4	CASSDLEGNIQYF	TGTGCCAGCAGTGACCTTGAGGGAAACATTCAGTACTTC
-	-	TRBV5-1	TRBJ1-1	CASSGMGGRVGTEAFF	TGCGCCAGCAGCGGAATGGGGGGCAGGGTGGGCACTGAAGCTTTCTTT
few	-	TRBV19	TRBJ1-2	CASSHGPGGYTF	TGTGCCAGTAGCCACGGCCCGGGGGGCTACACCTTC
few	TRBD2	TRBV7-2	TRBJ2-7	CASSLVSMTTSGNRYEQYF	TGTGCCAGCAGCTTAGTGTCGATGACAACTAGCGGGAATCGATACGAGCAGTACTTC
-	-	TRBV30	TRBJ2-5	CAWSGLGSGGETQYF	TGTGCCTGGAGTGGTCTGGGGAGTGGGGGGGAGACCCAGTACTTC
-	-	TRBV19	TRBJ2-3	CASSRDHYTDTQYF	TGTGCCAGTAGTCGGGATCACTACACAGATACGCAGTATTTT
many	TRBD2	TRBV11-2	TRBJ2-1	CASSLVGTSGSYNEQFF	TGTGCCAGCAGCTTAGTCGGGACTAGCGGGAGCTACAATGAGCAGTTCTTC
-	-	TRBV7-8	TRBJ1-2	CASSFGYNYGYTF	TGTGCCAGCAGCTTCGGATATAACTATGGCTACACCTTC
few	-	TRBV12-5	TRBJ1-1	CTSGPPWGVGAFF	TGTACTAGTGGTCCCCCGTGGGGGGTCGGAGCTTTCTTT
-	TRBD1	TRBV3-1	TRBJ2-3	CASSQLSGTGFRDTQYF	TGTGCCAGCAGCCAGCTATCCGGGACAGGGTTTCGAGATACGCAGTATTTT
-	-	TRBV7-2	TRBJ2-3	CASSSKDGTDTQYF	TGTGCCAGCAGCTCGAAAGACGGCACAGATACGCAGTATTTT
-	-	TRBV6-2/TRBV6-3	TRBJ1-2	CASRRGTENYGYTF	TGTGCCAGCAGAAGGGGAACGGAGAACTATGGCTACACCTTC
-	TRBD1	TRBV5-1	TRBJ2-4	CASSTSGTEKNIQYF	TGCGCCAGCAGCACCTCCGGGACAGAAAAAAACATTCAGTACTTC
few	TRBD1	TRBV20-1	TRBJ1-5	CSSQGSHQPQHF	TGCAGCTCACAGGGGAGTCACCAGCCCCAGCATTTT
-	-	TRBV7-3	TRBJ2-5	CASSRYGTRETQYF	TGTGCCAGCAGCAGATACGGGACAAGAGAGACCCAGTACTTC
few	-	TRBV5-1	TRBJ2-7	CASSLAGARSYEQYF	TGCGCCAGCAGCTTGGCGGGAGCCCGCTCCTACGAGCAGTACTTC
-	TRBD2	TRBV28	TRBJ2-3	CASSRSSGPAIDTQYF	TGTGCCAGCAGCCGGTCTAGCGGTCCGGCGATAGATACGCAGTATTTT
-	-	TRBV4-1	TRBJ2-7	CASSQDEGGWTVDRYEQYF	TGCGCCAGCAGCCAAGATGAAGGCGGGTGGACAGTCGACCGTTACGAGCAGTACTTC